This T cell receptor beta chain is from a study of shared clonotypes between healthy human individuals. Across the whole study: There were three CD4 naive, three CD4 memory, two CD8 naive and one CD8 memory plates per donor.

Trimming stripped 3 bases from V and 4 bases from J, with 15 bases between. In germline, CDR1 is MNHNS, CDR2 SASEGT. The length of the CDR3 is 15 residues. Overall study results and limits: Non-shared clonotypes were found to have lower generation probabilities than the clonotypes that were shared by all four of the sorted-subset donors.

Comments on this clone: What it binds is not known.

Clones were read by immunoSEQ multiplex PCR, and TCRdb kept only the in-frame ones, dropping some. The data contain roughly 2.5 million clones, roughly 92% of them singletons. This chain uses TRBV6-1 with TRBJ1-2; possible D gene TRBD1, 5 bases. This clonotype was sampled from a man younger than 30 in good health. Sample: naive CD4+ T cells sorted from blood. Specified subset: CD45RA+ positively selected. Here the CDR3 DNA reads TGTGCCAGCAGTGAGCTCGAGGGGAAGGGCTATGGCTACACCTTC. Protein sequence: CASSELEGKGYGYTF.